The sequence of this T cell receptor (beta chain) was determined in a study of T cells in women clearing cervical HPV infection (dated by TCRdb to the late 2010s). Study-level background: The cases were 20 to 25 women with histologically confirmed HPV16-related CIN3 or worse, and 2 of those women had invasive cancers. The controls were around 26 women whose single incident HPV16 infection cleared within 12 months with no development of precancer or cancer. Case blood was taken at the visit when the lesion was first identified, whereas control blood was taken when infection was no longer detected. Among cases, blood sampling came a median of about 150 days after lesion detection, with an interquartile range of about 85 to 200 days. Since only a few of the women had HLA typing available, the possibility that HLA type was acting as a confounder could not be ruled out. Nested within Costa Rica's Guanacaste HPV Natural History Study, an exploratory proof-of-principle case-control study compared TCR repertoires across cervical HPV16 outcomes. Cases were matched to controls by age within five years and by the year the sample was collected. Median age was about 30 years in cases versus roughly 37 in controls, and baseline characteristics did not differ significantly. In the parent cohort, about 10,000 women aged 18 or older were enrolled in Guanacaste, Costa Rica, during about 1992 to 1994 and then followed for seven years. Five blinded duplicates per group were added as quality controls, so that roughly 60 samples were obtained: approximately 50 participants and some 10 replicates.

Every participant had a single incident cervical HPV16 infection, and prevalent HPV16 infections were excluded. Cervical HPV DNA was detected by MY09/MY11 PCR, and genotyping was performed by dot-blot hybridization. Around 15 mL of heparinized blood were centrifuged, and the buffy coat was split into aliquots, frozen at -30 degrees C, and then kept at -80 degrees C. QIAGEN kits were used to extract genomic DNA from the buffy coat specimens. CDR1 and CDR2, per the germline V gene, are SGHDT and YYEEEE. V and J lose 0 bases and 5 bases, and a span of 9 bases separates them. The CDR3, from cysteine to phenylalanine, totals 15 residues. The CDR3 was read in part: 36 bases, with the frame set at base 1. What the work shows at the level of the full study, not this receptor alone: Cases had lower TRBV6-7 relative abundance than controls (0.11% versus 0.16%; Bonferroni P = 0.0008). Random forest classifiers that combined richness and V gene abundances separated cases from controls with an estimated AUC of around 0.87. Because the number of T cells per sample was unknown, the richness differences could reflect varying T-cell content rather than repertoire biology. TCR repertoire richness was significantly higher in CIN3+ cases than in controls across sequencing depths, while evenness did not differ. The cross-sectional design could not show whether the associations came before the infection or were a result of it, and neither effector/memory subsets nor HPV-specific T cells were isolated.

As concerns this clone: No antigen is known for it. Read coverage stops 3 residues before the CDR3 terminus; the germline J gene supplies the remainder.

Using the immunoSEQ assay, multiplex PCR amplified TCR beta CDR3 regions from an average of roughly 1,100 ng of genomic DNA per sample. The assay corrected primer bias using a complete synthetic TCR repertoire to establish an amplification baseline. The amplicons were sequenced on the Illumina platform. Concerning the study's data processing: Error correction of the sequences involved clustering with frequency ratios plus a modified nearest-neighbor algorithm, after which the sequences were analyzed in the immunoSEQ Analyzer using IMGT gene definitions. At each rarefaction depth, TCR richness and evenness were averaged over 20 rarefaction repeats, and samples with fewer sequences than the depth were excluded. V, D and J gene relative abundances were compared between groups with Wilcoxon rank sum tests, applying FDR correction. In the blinded duplicates, the intraclass correlation was 90% to 97% for TCR richness and averaged around 80% across around 66 gene segments. What TCRdb holds here is the immuneACCESS table cut down to in-frame rearrangements. Part of the clones is not present; checked against another copy, under half of the missing clones reflect an unresolved V gene, and the others are unexplained. V and J calls and clone size are given by that table; D and trimming were obtained from the DNA. In this sample's table one finds some 50,000 clones. Clones ranked in the top ten supply 0.98% of the sample.

This clonotype originated in a woman between 18 and 69 years old with a cervical HPV16 infection that either progressed to CIN3+ or cleared (not recorded which). The chain employs TRBV5-6 and TRBJ1-6, and TRBD1 may be the D gene, going by 5 matching bases. Sequenced material: blood buffy coat. The CDR3 reads CASSLVRGNNSPLHF. The CDR3 DNA, read in part, is TGTGCCAGCAGCTTGGTAAGGGGTAATAATTCACCC.